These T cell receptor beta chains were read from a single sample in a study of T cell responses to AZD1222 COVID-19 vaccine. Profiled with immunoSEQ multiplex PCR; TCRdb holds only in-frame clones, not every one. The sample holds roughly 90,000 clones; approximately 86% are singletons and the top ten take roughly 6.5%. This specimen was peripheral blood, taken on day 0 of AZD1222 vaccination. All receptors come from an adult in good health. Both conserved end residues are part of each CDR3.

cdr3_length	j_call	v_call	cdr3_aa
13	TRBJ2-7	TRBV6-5	CASSRQASYEQYF
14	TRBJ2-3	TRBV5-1	CASSGGLGGDTQYF
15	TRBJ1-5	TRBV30	CAWSGGGQVIQPQHF
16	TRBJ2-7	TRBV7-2	CASSLGGAGLSYEQYF
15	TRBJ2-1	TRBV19	CASRRTGSSYNEQFF
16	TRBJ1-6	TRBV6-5	CASSYSHRLQGSPLHF
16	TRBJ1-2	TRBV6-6	CASSYPSGTGGDGYTF
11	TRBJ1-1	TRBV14	CASSHGWEAFF
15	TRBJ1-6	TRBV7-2	CASSLARGADSPLHF
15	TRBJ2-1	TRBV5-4	CASSLDRLALNEQFF
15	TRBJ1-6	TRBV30	CAWSSPAGPNSPLHF
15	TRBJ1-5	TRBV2	CASGGTGAGNQPQHF
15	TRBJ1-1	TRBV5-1	CASSLSANPGTEAFF
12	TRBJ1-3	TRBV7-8	CASSLSGTTIYF
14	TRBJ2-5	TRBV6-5	CASSTRAALETQYF
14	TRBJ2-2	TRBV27	CASSFGQYTGELFF
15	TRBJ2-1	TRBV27	CASSLRTGSYNEQFF
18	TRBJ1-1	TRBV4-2	CASSQGFSDSGMNTEAFF
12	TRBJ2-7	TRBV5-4	CASSHNYVEQYF
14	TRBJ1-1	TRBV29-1	CSVRLTGMNTEAFF
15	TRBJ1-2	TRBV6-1	CASSEARGTGFGYTF
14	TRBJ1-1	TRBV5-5	CASSLGATNTEAFF
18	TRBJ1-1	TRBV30	CAWSDMGQGWFGDTEAFF
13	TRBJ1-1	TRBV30	CAVKGQLNTEAFF
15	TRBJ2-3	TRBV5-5	CASSGTGRGTDTQYF
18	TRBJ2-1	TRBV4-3	CASSQGFPPGGSYNEQFF
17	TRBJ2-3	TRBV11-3	CASSSRQVLGSTDTQYF
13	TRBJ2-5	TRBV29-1	CSVERGLQETQYF
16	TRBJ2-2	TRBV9	CASSYRLAGGTGELFF
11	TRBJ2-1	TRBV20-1	CSAREWNEQFF
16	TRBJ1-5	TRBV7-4	CASSLIIQRNNQPQHF
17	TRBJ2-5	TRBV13	CASSRQTPGQTLETQYF
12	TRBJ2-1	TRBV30	CALSRGYNEQFF
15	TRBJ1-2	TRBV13	CASSFGTGSVGGYTF
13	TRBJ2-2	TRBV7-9	CASSLPKPGELFF
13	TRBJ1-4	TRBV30	CAWTGSGNEKLFF
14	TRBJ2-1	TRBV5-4	CASSSIEGENEQFF
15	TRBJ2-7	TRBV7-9	CASSPRTSGTYEQYF
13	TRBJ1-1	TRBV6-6	CASTRGQNTEAFF
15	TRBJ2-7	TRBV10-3	CAISESVARTYEQYF
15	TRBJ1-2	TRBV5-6	CASSYDRVRNYGYTF
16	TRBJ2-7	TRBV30	CAWSAQTPGRGYEQYF
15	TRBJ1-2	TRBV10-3	CAISEGGARAEGYTF
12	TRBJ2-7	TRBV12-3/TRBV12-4	CASRDRGFEQYF
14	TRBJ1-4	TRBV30	CAWSVRRSNEKLFF
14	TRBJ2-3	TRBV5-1	CASYSGATGDTQYF
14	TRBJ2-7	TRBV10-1	CASSRTSGISEQYF
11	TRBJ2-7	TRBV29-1	CSASAGYEQYF
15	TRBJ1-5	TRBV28	CASSRVTGDNQPQHF
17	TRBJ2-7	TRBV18	CASSQERQGGTTYEQYF
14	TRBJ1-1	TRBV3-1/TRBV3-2	CASSPRPGGAGAFF
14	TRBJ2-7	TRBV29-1	CSVADRVSAYEQYF
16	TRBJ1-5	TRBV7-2	CASSLAPGQGAWPQHF